The clone carrying this TCR beta chain was observed a handful of times. This sample was taken from a study of patients and donors after allogeneic stem cell transplantation. TCRdb re-analysed the RT-PCR reads in MiXCR, keeping a single row per CDR3 protein. The table records roughly 140,000 distinct CDR3 sequences, approximately 40% of them present only once. This CDR3 contains 13 residues. In germline, CDR1 is LGHDT, CDR2 YNNKEL (reference sequence). V was shortened by 1 base and J by 7 bases, with 8 bases between the two germline ends. The J gene is TRBJ1-5, the V gene TRBV3-1; D gene ambiguous. Sample: blood, either unsorted or a sorted T cell fraction (not recorded which). This receptor was identified in a human donor who was either an allogeneic HSCT recipient or a stem cell or donor lymphocyte infusion donor (not recorded which). It is not recorded whose cells these are; they may come from a transplant donor. CDR3 sequence (DNA): TGTGCCAGCAGCCAAGGTACCGGCCAGCCCCAGCATTTT. This translates into CASSQGTGQPQHF.